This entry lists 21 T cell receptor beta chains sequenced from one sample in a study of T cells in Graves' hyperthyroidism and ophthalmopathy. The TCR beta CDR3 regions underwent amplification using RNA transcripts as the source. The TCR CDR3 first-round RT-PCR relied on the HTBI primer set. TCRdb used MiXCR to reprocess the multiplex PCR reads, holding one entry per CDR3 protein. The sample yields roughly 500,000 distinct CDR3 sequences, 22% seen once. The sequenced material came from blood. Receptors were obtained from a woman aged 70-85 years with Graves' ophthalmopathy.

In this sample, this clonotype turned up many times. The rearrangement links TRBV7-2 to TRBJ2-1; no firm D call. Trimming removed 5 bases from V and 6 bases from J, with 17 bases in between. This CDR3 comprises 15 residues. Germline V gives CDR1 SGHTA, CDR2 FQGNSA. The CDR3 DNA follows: TGTGCCAGCAGCCCCCCGGGCGGCAGGCCCAATGAGCAGTTCTTC. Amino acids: CASSPPGGRPNEQFF.

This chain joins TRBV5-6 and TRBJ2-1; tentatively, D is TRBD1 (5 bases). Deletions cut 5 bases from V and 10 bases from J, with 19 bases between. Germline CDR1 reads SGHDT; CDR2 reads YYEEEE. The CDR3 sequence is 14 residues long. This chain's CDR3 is CASSYIGPTGEQFF. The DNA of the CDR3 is TGTGCCAGCAGTTATATCGGCCCCACAGGAGAGCAGTTCTTC.

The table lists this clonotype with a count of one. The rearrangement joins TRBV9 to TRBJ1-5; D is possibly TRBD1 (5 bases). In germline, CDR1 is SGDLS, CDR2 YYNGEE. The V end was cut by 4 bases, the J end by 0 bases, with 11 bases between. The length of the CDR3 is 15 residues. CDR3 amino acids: CASSTTEYSNQPQHF. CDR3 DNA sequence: TGTGCCAGCAGCACGACAGAGTATAGCAATCAGCCCCAGCATTTT.

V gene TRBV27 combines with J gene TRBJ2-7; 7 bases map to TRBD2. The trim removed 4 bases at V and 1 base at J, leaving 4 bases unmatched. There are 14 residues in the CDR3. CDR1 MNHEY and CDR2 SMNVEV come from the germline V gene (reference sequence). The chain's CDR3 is CASSWEGASYEQYF. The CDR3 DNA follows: TGTGCCAGCAGTTGGGAGGGCGCGTCCTACGAGCAGTACTTC.

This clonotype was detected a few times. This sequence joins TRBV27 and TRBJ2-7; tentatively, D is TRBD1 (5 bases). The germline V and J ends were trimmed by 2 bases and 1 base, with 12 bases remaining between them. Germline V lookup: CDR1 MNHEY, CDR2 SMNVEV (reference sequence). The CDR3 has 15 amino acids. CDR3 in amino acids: CASSLIGAGSYEQYF. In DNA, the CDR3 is TGTGCCAGCAGTTTAATAGGGGCAGGGTCCTACGAGCAGTACTTC.

The CDR3 loop reads CASSDRTSGSTDTQYF. The CDR3, as DNA: TGTGCCAGCAGTGACAGGACTAGCGGTAGCACAGATACGCAGTATTTT. The V call is TRBV19, the J call TRBJ2-3, with TRBD2 matching over 10 bases. The CDR3 covers 16 residues. With 9 bases clipped from V and 0 bases from J, the junction kept 9 bases outside the gene matches. Germline CDR1 and CDR2: LNHDA and SQIVND (reference sequence).

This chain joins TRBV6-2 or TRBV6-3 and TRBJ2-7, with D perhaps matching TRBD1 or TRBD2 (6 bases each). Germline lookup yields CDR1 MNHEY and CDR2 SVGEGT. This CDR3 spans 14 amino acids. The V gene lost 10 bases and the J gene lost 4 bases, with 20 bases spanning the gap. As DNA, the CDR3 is TGTGCCATACGGGGGCAGGGTCTGGTTTACGAGCAGTACTTC. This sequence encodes CAIRGQGLVYEQYF.

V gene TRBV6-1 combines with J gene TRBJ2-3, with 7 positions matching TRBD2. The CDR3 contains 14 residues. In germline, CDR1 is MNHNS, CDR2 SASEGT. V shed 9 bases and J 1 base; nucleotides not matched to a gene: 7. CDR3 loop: CASRRESRTDTQYF. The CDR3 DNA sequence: TGTGCCAGTAGGCGGGAGAGCCGCACAGATACGCAGTATTTT.

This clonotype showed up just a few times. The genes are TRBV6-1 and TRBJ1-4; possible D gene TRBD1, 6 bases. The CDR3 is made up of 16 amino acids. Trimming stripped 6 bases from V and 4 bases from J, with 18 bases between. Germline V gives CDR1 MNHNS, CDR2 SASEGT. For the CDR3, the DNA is TGTGCCAGCAGCTCGGTAGGGGGGACTGGTAATGAAAAACTGTTTTTT. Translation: CASSSVGGTGNEKLFF.

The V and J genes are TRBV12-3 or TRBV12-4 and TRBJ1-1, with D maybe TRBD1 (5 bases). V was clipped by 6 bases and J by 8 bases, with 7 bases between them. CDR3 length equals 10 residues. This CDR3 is CASSRQEAFF. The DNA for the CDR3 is TGTGCCAGCAGCCGACAGGAAGCTTTCTTT.

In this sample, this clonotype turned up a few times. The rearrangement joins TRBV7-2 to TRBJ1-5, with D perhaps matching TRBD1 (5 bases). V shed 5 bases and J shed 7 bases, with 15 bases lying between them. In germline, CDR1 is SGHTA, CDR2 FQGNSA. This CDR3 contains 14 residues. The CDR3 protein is CASSPQAGKQPQHF. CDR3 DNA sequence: TGTGCCAGCAGCCCCCAAGCAGGGAAACAGCCCCAGCATTTT.

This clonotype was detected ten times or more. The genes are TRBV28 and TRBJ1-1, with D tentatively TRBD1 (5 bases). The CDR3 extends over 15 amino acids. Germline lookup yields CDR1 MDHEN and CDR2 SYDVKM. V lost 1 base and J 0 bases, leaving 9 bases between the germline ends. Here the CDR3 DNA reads TGTGCCAGCAGTTTATTATACAGGATGAACACTGAAGCTTTCTTT. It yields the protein CASSLLYRMNTEAFF.

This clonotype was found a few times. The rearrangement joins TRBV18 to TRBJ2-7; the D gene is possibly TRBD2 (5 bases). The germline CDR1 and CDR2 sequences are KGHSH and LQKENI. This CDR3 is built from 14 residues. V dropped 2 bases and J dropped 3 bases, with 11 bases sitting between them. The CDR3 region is CASSPEGAYYEQYF. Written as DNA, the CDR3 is TGTGCCAGCTCACCAGAGGGAGCGTACTACGAGCAGTACTTC.

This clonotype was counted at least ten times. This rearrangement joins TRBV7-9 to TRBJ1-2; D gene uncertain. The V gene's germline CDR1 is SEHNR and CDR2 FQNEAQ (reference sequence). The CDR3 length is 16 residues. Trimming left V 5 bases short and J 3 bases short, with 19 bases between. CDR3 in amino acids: CASSNIPLRRHYGYTF. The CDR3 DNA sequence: TGTGCCAGCAGCAACATCCCTCTTCGACGTCACTATGGCTACACCTTC.

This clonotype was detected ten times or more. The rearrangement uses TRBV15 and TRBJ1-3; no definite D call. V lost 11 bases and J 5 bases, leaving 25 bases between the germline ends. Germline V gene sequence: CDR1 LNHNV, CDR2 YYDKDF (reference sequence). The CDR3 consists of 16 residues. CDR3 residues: CAPGIVSEAGRNTIYF. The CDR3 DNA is TGTGCCCCCGGAATCGTTTCCGAGGCCGGGCGAAACACCATATATTTT.

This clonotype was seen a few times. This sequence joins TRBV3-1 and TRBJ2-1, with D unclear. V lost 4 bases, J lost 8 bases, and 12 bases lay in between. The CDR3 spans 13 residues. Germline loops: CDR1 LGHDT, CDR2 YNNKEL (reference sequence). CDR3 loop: CASSPSSRYEQFF. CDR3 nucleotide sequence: TGTGCCAGCAGCCCATCATCCCGCTATGAGCAGTTCTTC.

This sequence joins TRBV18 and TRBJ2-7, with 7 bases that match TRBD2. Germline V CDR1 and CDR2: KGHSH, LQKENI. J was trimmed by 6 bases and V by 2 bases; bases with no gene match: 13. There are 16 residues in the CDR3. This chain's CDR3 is CASSPGGGTTTGEQYF. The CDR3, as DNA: TGTGCCAGCTCACCAGGAGGCGGGACTACCACTGGCGAGCAGTACTTC.

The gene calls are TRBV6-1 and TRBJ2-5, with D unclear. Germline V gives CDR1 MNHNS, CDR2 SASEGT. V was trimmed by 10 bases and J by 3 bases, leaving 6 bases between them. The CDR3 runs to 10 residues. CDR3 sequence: CATTEETQYF. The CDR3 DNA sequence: TGTGCCACTACGGAAGAGACCCAGTACTTC.

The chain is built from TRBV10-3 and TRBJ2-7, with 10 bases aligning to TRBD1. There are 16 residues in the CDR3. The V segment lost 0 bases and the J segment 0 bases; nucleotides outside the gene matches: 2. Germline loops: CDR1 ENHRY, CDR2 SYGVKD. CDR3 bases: TGTGCCATCAGTGAGTCGGGGACAGGGGACTCCTACGAGCAGTACTTC. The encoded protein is CAISESGTGDSYEQYF.

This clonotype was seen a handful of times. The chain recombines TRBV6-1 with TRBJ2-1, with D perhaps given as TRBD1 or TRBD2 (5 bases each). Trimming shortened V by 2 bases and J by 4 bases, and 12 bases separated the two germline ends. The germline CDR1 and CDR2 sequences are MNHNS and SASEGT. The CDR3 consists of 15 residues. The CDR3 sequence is CASSESLRGYNEQFF. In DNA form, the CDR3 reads TGTGCCAGCAGTGAATCTTTGAGGGGATACAATGAGCAGTTCTTC.

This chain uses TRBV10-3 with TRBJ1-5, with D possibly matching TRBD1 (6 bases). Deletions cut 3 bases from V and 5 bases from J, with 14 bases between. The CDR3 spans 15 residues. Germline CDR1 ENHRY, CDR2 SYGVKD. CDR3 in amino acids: CAISEGQSSDQPQHF. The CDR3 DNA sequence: TGTGCCATCAGTGAAGGACAGTCCTCAGATCAGCCCCAGCATTTT.